The TCR beta chain described here comes from a study of T cell repertoires in cytomegalovirus infection. Study details: It can be stated that public TCR beta signatures indicated CMV infection as well as a matching HLA type.

MiXCR was run by TCRdb on the reads, yielding one entry per CDR3 protein. Among hundreds of thousands of distinct CDR3 sequences listed, roughly 43% were seen once. The V gene's germline CDR1 is LGHDT and CDR2 YNNKEL (reference sequence). Trimming took off 0 bases at V and 8 bases at J, with 10 bases between the two ends. This CDR3 is built from 14 residues. In the case of this clonotype: Its antigen is not identified.

This chain links TRBV3-1 with TRBJ2-2; D uncertain. The sample was cultured PBMCs, taken from culture after CMV antigen stimulation. The TCR sequence derives from a human donor in good health (CMV status not recorded). Some clones in this sample may be carry-over from other donors' samples. CDR3 sequence: CASSQDPDEGELFF. The CDR3 region has the DNA TGTGCCAGCAGCCAAGATCCCGACGAGGGGGAGCTGTTTTTT.